This TCR beta chain emerged from a study of blood T cell repertoires in COVID-19. At the level of the study: Sites in the United States, Italy and Spain provided acute and convalescent COVID-19 samples.

From germline, CDR1 is ENHRY and CDR2 SYGVKD. This CDR3 contains 17 residues. V dropped 10 bases and J dropped 2 bases, with 26 bases sitting between them. As handled by the study authors: Reference gene primer amplification gave nucleated cell count estimates. Sequencing used immunoSEQ multiplex PCR; TCRdb keeps in-frame clones, though not all of them. For V, J and clone size, that table is used; D and trimming come from the DNA. The top ten clones hold approximately 0.9% of a sample with 150,000 to 200,000 clones, about 82% of them seen once. The chain carries TRBV10-3 and TRBJ2-5; tentative D call: TRBD2 (6 bases). Sequencing used peripheral blood. This receptor was identified in a man in his 60s with COVID-19, enrolled during active disease. For the CDR3, the DNA is TGTGCCACAACCGCGATGGGAGGCGGGATGGGGCAAGAGACCCAGTACTTC. It encodes CATTAMGGGMGQETQYF.